This T cell receptor beta chain was sequenced in a study of blood T cells in healthy people across ages. For the second PCR, which ran for roughly 6 to 12 cycles, a sample-barcoded 5' primer and a J-beta primer mix were used. TCRdb re-called the 5' RACE reads with MiXCR, one entry per CDR3 protein. The sample lists 800,000 or so distinct CDR3 sequences, around 68% seen once, with about a quarter in the top ten. The V gene's germline CDR1 is SNHLY and CDR2 FYNNEI. V was pared by 1 base and J by 4 bases, with 4 bases between. The CDR3 totals 12 residues. This clonotype has just a few counts. Sequencing input: blood. This sequence was found in a man aged 25-45 years in good health. V and J are TRBV2 and TRBJ1-1; D is uncertain. This chain's CDR3 is CASSEGGTEAFF. CDR3 nucleotide sequence: TGTGCCAGCAGTGAAGGGGGCACTGAAGCTTTCTTT.